The 24 T cell receptor beta chains below come from one sample, sequenced in a study of immune heterogeneity within non-small cell lung tumors. Template material for each sample was 550 to 750 ng of bulk tumor genomic DNA. Taken during surgery, several biopsies per primary tumor were spaced as far apart as possible within the tumor mass. The study cohort was described as untreated, and its members had newly diagnosed non-small cell lung cancer. They went on to have curative surgery. Multiplex PCR (32 V and 13 J primers) was used to amplify the TCR beta CDR3. TCRdb called the multiplex PCR reads again in MiXCR, with one record for every CDR3 protein. The sample shows over 25,000 distinct CDR3 sequences, 25% to 30% of them seen only once. The sample taken for sequencing was lung tumor tissue. The source is a middle-aged man with non-small cell lung cancer.

This clonotype was found many times. CDR3 loop: CSARATGWEQYF. In DNA form, the CDR3 reads TGCAGTGCTAGAGCCACGGGGTGGGAGCAGTACTTC. The chain is built from TRBV20-1 and TRBJ2-7; possibly TRBD2 for D (5 bases). The CDR3 extends over 12 amino acids. With 1 base removed from V and 7 bases from J, the gap between germline ends came to 11 bases. Looked up from germline, CDR1 is DFQATT and CDR2 is SNEGSKA (reference sequence).

The chain is built from TRBV7-8 and TRBJ2-5; TRBD2 agrees at 15 bases. CDR1 is SGHVS and CDR2 is FQNEAQ in the germline V gene. The trim removed 4 bases at V and 5 bases at J, leaving 8 bases unmatched. The CDR3 is made up of 17 amino acids. This CDR3 reads CASSYGLAGGPGETQYF. CDR3 nucleotides: TGTGCCAGCAGCTACGGACTAGCGGGAGGGCCGGGGGAGACCCAGTACTTC.

This clonotype was counted a few times. The V call is TRBV20-1, the J call TRBJ2-7; D is tentatively TRBD1 or TRBD2 (6 bases each). The CDR3 spans 13 residues. The germline CDR1 and CDR2 sequences are DFQATT and SNEGSKA (reference sequence). V dropped 0 bases and J dropped 10 bases, with 16 bases sitting between them. CDR3 sequence (DNA): TGCAGTGCTAGAGAGGGGGGCAAGTTATCTCAGTACTTC. It translates to CSAREGGKLSQYF.

The rearrangement links TRBV20-1 to TRBJ2-4; D gene unclear. V was cut by 3 bases and J by 6 bases, with 12 bases left in between. The CDR3 has 13 residues. Germline values: CDR1 DFQATT, CDR2 SNEGSKA (reference sequence). The CDR3 loop is CSASSPDRNIQYF. The CDR3 nucleotides are TGCAGTGCTAGTAGCCCCGATCGAAACATTCAGTACTTC.

The genes are TRBV19 and TRBJ2-1; 7 positions match TRBD2. Trimming took 5 bases from V and 9 from J; bases not matched to a gene: 1. Germline loops: CDR1 LNHDA, CDR2 SQIVND (reference sequence). This CDR3 has 11 residues. CDR3 sequence: CASSGEGEQFF. The DNA for the CDR3 is TGTGCCAGTAGTGGGGAGGGTGAGCAGTTCTTC.

With respect to this clonotype: A clone one base away is much larger, so this may be a read error. The chain has TRBV6-1 and TRBJ1-5; D might be TRBD1 (6 bases). Germline V gene sequence: CDR1 MNHNS, CDR2 SASEGT. This CDR3 region has 15 residues. CDR3 nucleotide sequence: TGTGCCAGCAGGCGGGACACCCGGAGCAATCAGCTCCAGCATTTT. It yields the protein CASRRDTRSNQLQHF.

V is TRBV11-2 and J is TRBJ2-2, with D unresolved. V was pared by 7 bases and J by 4 bases, with 13 bases between. The germline CDR1 and CDR2 sequences are SGHAT and FQNNGV. The CDR3 sequence is 14 residues long. The CDR3 DNA reads TGTGCCAGCACCTTGGTAGGGCTCACCGGGGAGCTGTTTTTT. It translates to CASTLVGLTGELFF.

The chain combines TRBV3-1 with TRBJ1-2, with D tentatively TRBD1 (6 bases). The CDR3 loop spans 15 amino acids. Germline loops: CDR1 LGHDT, CDR2 YNNKEL (reference sequence). Trimming left V 1 base short and J 2 bases short, with 11 bases between. CDR3 residues: CASSQGLTGNYGYTF. In DNA form, the CDR3 reads TGTGCCAGCAGCCAAGGTCTCACAGGGAACTATGGCTACACCTTC.

This clonotype was counted at least ten times. V and J are TRBV24-1 and TRBJ1-5; D may be TRBD1 (5 bases). Germline assignment: CDR1 KGHDR and CDR2 SFDVKD. The CDR3 sequence is 14 residues long. V lost 2 bases and J lost 3, with 7 bases in between. CDR3 sequence (DNA): TGTGCCACCAGTGATTCGACAGTCAATCAGCCCCAGCATTTT. Translation gives CATSDSTVNQPQHF.

In this sample, this clonotype turned up many times. The gene calls are TRBV9 and TRBJ2-7; 9 bases match TRBD1. The germline gives CDR1 SGDLS, CDR2 YYNGEE. The CDR3 has 14 residues. The junction had 4 bases not matched to a gene; V was cut back by 0 bases and J by 6 bases. In DNA form, the CDR3 reads TGTGCCAGCAGCGTAGGGGGACAGGGCTCCGAGCAGTACTTC. Amino acids: CASSVGGQGSEQYF.

This clonotype was counted a few times. The chain uses TRBV7-8 and TRBJ1-5; the D is unclear. Germline assignment: CDR1 SGHVS and CDR2 FQNEAQ. Trimming removed 1 base from V and 3 bases from J, with 13 bases in between. This CDR3 is 16 amino acids long. The chain's CDR3 is CASSLESRALNQPQHF. The CDR3 DNA reads TGTGCCAGCAGCTTAGAAAGCCGGGCCCTCAATCAGCCCCAGCATTTT.

In regard to this clonotype: One end of the junction varies from germline; a read error may be responsible. V is TRBV7-2 and J is TRBJ2-2; D gene uncertain. Germline V lookup: CDR1 SGHTA, CDR2 FQGNSA. The CDR3 is made up of 14 amino acids. The CDR3 sequence: CASRLGAPTGELFF. Written as DNA, the CDR3 is TGTGCCAGCAGATTAGGTGCGCCGACCGGGGAGCTGTTTTTT.

Sample share makes this clonotype medium-sized. The genes are TRBV7-6 and TRBJ1-4, with D maybe TRBD1 (5 bases). V lost 5 bases to trimming and J lost 5 bases, with 12 bases between them. The CDR3 loop spans 14 amino acids. CDR1 is SGHVS, CDR2 FNYEAQ, per germline. CDR3 residues: CASSVTGPNEKLFF. The CDR3 region has the DNA TGTGCCAGCAGCGTTACAGGTCCGAATGAAAAACTGTTTTTT. The variable domain in full, with the rest retrieved from reference TRBV7-6 and TRBJ1-4, is GAGVSQSPRYKVTKRGQDVALRCDPISGHVSLYWYRQALGQGPEFLTYFNYEAQQDKSGLPNDRFSAERPEGSISTLTIQRTEQRDSAMYRCASSVTGPNEKLFFGSGTQLSVL.

This clonotype was observed a handful of times. The chain has TRBV7-6 and TRBJ1-3; D is uncertain. V gave up 2 bases and J gave up 4 bases, with 6 bases separating them. CDR3 length: 13 residues. CDR1 is SGHVS and CDR2 is FNYEAQ in the germline V gene. CDR3 bases: TGTGCCAGCAGCTTATCGGTCGGAAACACCATATATTTT. This sequence encodes CASSLSVGNTIYF.

This clonotype was counted between two and nine times. The J gene is TRBJ1-1, the V gene TRBV28, with 7 bases that match TRBD1. The CDR3 is 16 amino acids. V dropped 3 bases and J dropped 1; count of bases not matched to a gene: 8. Germline V gives CDR1 MDHEN, CDR2 SYDVKM. CDR3 residues: CASSFRGDAGNTEAFF. CDR3 nucleotide sequence: TGTGCCAGCAGTTTCAGGGGGGACGCGGGGAACACTGAAGCTTTCTTT.

Only one count was recorded for this clonotype. This may come from a read error, since a much larger clone is one base off. The gene calls are TRBV6-1 and TRBJ2-7; D unresolved. The CDR3 is 12 residues long. Germline V gene lookup returns CDR1 MNHNS and CDR2 SASEGT. Written as DNA, the CDR3 is TGTGTCAGCAGTGTTAGCTCCTACGAGCAGTACTTC. It translates to CVSSVSSYEQYF.

In regard to this clonotype: One base away lies a much larger clone, so this may be a sequencing read error. The gene calls are TRBV12-3 or TRBV12-4 and TRBJ2-2, with 9 nucleotides matching TRBD1. The CDR3 length is 16 residues. The V and J ends lost 6 bases and 1 base, in that order; junction bases with no gene match: 6. CDR3 sequence (DNA): TGTGCCAGCAGCACGGACAGGGGAATGAACACCGGGGAGCTGTTTTTT. This encodes CASSTDRGMNTGELFF.

This clonotype showed up just once. A much larger clone lies a single base off, so this may be a read error. The chain joins TRBV29-1 to TRBJ2-5; no clear D. The germline CDR1 and CDR2 sequences are SQVTM and ANQGSEA. The CDR3 contains 11 residues. The CDR3 DNA follows: TGCAGCGTCCGGGCTATAGAGACCCAGCACTTC. It yields the protein CSVRAIETQHF.

With regard to this clonotype: A read error is possible here, since a much larger clone lies one base away. The chain has TRBV19 and TRBJ1-2, with 10 bases that match TRBD1. The germline V gene encodes CDR1 LNHDA and CDR2 SQIVND (reference sequence). The CDR3 totals 17 residues. As DNA, the CDR3 is TGTGCCAATAGTACGGACAGGGGGTCCTCCCGACTAGATGGCTACACCTTC. This codes for CANSTDRGSSRLDGYTF.

The CDR3: CASSQRDRLGFDNQPQHF. As DNA, the CDR3 is TGTGCCAGCAGCCAACGGGACAGGTTGGGTTTTGACAATCAGCCCCAGCATTTT. This rearrangement joins TRBV3-1 to TRBJ1-5; TRBD1 matches at 8 bases. With V trimmed by 2 bases and J by 3 bases, 12 bases remained unmatched. The CDR3 totals 18 residues. In germline, CDR1 is LGHDT, CDR2 YNNKEL (reference sequence).

In its sample, this clonotype ranks as medium-sized. The V and J genes are TRBV15 and TRBJ2-4, with D maybe TRBD2 (6 bases). Germline loops: CDR1 LNHNV, CDR2 YYDKDF (reference sequence). Trimming took 5 bases from V and 8 from J, leaving 19 bases between them. The CDR3 has 15 residues. The CDR3 loop reads CATSLWGTHGYIQYF. The CDR3 nucleotides read TGTGCCACCAGCTTGTGGGGGACTCATGGGTACATTCAGTACTTC.

This clonotype has a handful of counts. The CDR3 sequence is CSARLGTRGQPQHF. As DNA, the CDR3 is TGCAGTGCCCGACTTGGGACGAGGGGTCAGCCCCAGCATTTT. J is TRBJ1-5 and V is TRBV20-1, with D possibly being TRBD1 (5 bases). The CDR3 covers 14 residues. Trimming removed 6 bases at V and 6 bases at J, with 18 bases between. Germline-derived CDR1 and CDR2 are DFQATT and SNEGSKA (reference sequence).

By its share, this clonotype is medium-sized. V gene TRBV28 combines with J gene TRBJ2-7; 9 bases are a match to TRBD1. Germline V gene sequence: CDR1 MDHEN, CDR2 SYDVKM. CDR3 length equals 15 residues. V dropped 6 bases and J dropped 5; count of bases not matched to a gene: 11. This CDR3 reads CASRTTGGVAHEQYF. CDR3 DNA: TGTGCCAGCAGAACGACAGGGGGTGTGGCCCACGAGCAGTACTTC.

A remark on this clonotype: A much larger clone is a single base away; this may be a read error. The chain recombines TRBV6-5 with TRBJ2-2; 7 nucleotides match TRBD1. The CDR3 covers 16 residues. Germline-derived CDR1 and CDR2 are MNHEY and SVGAGI. The CDR3 sequence is CARSSKGGLNTGELFF. DNA of the CDR3: TGTGCCAGAAGTTCCAAAGGGGGCTTGAACACCGGGGAGCTGTTTTTT.